This T cell receptor (beta chain) was captured in a study of T-cell reconstitution after alpha-beta-depleted transplantation in children. General study findings and limits: Recipient T cells and thymic progenitors that survived gave rise to the high TCRbeta diversity observed at day 60 in some patients.

Unique molecular identifiers featured in how the TCRbeta library was prepared. From the PCR reads, TCRdb called clonotypes with MiXCR, one entry per CDR3 protein. The sample lists 180,000 or so distinct CDR3 sequences, around 5.9% occurring once. The length of the CDR3 is 16 residues. The germline gives CDR1 DFQATT, CDR2 SNEGSKA (reference sequence). Between the trimmed V and J ends, which lost 1 base and 6 bases, there was a span of 20 bases. This clonotype was found many times. The target antigen is unknown. Sequences were derived from PBMCs, sampled before TCRalphabeta/CD19-depleted stem cell transplant. This sequence originates from a girl under three years old with combined immunodeficiency, due to receive a stem cell transplant. This chain joins TRBV20-1 and TRBJ2-3; weak D call: TRBD2 (7 bases). The CDR3 DNA reads TGCAGTGCTAGAGCCATTGCGGGGGCCCTCGTGGATACGCAGTATTTT. It translates to CSARAIAGALVDTQYF.